This entry lists 9 T cell receptor beta chains sequenced from one sample in a study of blood T cell repertoires in COVID-19. Libraries were prepared by immunoSEQ multiplex PCR; TCRdb keeps only in-frame clonotypes and omits some of them. The table includes tens of thousands of clones, 82% detected once. Sequencing used peripheral blood. All receptors come from an elderly woman with acute or convalescent COVID-19.

The chain combines TRBV19 with TRBJ2-7; 13 nucleotides agree with TRBD2. The CDR3 consists of 17 residues. CDR1 and CDR2 from the germline V gene are LNHDA and SQIVND (reference sequence). V lost 0 bases to trimming and J lost 2 bases; unmatched junction nucleotides: 4. The DNA of the CDR3 is TGTGCCAGTAGTATAGACGTAGGACTAGCGGGAGCCTACGAGCAGTACTTC. It yields the protein CASSIDVGLAGAYEQYF.

This rearrangement joins TRBV7-2 to TRBJ1-3; TRBD1 might be the D (6 bases). Germline V gives CDR1 SGHTA, CDR2 FQGNSA. V was clipped by 6 bases and J by 6 bases, with 12 bases between them. The CDR3 is made up of 13 amino acids. The chain's CDR3 is CASSRGHQNTIYF. Written as DNA, the CDR3 is TGTGCCAGCAGTAGGGGACATCAAAACACCATATATTTT.

The chain is built from TRBV7-6 and TRBJ2-2; 7 positions agree with TRBD1. The germline gives CDR1 SGHVS, CDR2 FNYEAQ. The CDR3 is made up of 15 amino acids. The J segment lost 6 bases and the V segment lost 0 bases, leaving 4 bases of the junction unmatched. CDR3 loop: CASSLAGQVSGELFF. Here the CDR3 DNA reads TGTGCCAGCAGCTTAGCAGGACAGGTATCCGGGGAGCTGTTTTTT.

This clone appeared a few times. The rearrangement links TRBV5-4 to TRBJ2-5, with 10 bases identical to TRBD2. V lost 3 bases and J lost 1; bases outside the gene matches: 0. This CDR3 is 14 amino acids long. From germline, CDR1 is SGHNT and CDR2 YYREEE (reference sequence). CDR3 region: CASSSSGGQETQYF. CDR3 coding DNA: TGTGCCAGCAGCTCTAGCGGGGGCCAAGAGACCCAGTACTTC.

The chain combines TRBV18 with TRBJ2-5; 7 bases are a match to TRBD2. With V trimmed by 3 bases and J by 5 bases, 12 bases remained unmatched. CDR3 length: 16 amino acids. The germline gives CDR1 KGHSH, CDR2 LQKENI. CDR3 sequence reads: CASSPIFSAGGETQYF. For the CDR3, the DNA is TGTGCCAGCTCACCCATATTCAGTGCCGGGGGGGAGACCCAGTACTTC.

J is TRBJ2-3 and V is TRBV29-1, with D tentatively TRBD1 (6 bases). The germline CDR1 and CDR2 sequences are SQVTM and ANQGSEA. Trimming took 7 bases from V and 7 from J, leaving 12 bases between them. The length of the CDR3 is 11 residues. The CDR3 region is CSGTDSNTQYF. The CDR3 DNA sequence: TGCAGCGGTACGGACAGTAATACGCAGTATTTT.

V and J are TRBV6-6 and TRBJ2-7; 9 bases fit TRBD2. V was clipped by 8 bases and J by 6 bases; unmatched bases: 11. The CDR3 spans 14 residues. In germline, CDR1 is MNHNY, CDR2 SVGAGI (reference sequence). CDR3 in DNA: TGTGCCAGCGGAGGGGCCCTAGCGGGGTCCGAGCAGTACTTC. It specifies CASGGALAGSEQYF.

The rearrangement uses TRBV5-1 and TRBJ2-7; 8 positions match TRBD2. Germline CDR1 reads SGHRS; CDR2 reads YFSETQ. V lost 0 bases, J lost 5 bases, and 4 bases stayed unmatched. CDR3 size: 14 residues. CDR3 sequence (DNA): TGCGCCAGCAGCTTGGATAGCGGGACCGACGAGCAGTACTTC. Its protein is CASSLDSGTDEQYF.

This chain uses TRBV7-9 with TRBJ1-1; maybe TRBD1 (5 bases). The CDR3 extends over 16 amino acids. Germline V gene lookup returns CDR1 SEHNR and CDR2 FQNEAQ (reference sequence). V lost 0 bases to trimming and J lost 4 bases, with 15 bases between them. The CDR3 sequence: CASSLAGRGGGTEAFF. The CDR3 nucleotides are TGTGCCAGCAGCTTAGCGGGGCGCGGCGGTGGCACTGAAGCTTTCTTT.